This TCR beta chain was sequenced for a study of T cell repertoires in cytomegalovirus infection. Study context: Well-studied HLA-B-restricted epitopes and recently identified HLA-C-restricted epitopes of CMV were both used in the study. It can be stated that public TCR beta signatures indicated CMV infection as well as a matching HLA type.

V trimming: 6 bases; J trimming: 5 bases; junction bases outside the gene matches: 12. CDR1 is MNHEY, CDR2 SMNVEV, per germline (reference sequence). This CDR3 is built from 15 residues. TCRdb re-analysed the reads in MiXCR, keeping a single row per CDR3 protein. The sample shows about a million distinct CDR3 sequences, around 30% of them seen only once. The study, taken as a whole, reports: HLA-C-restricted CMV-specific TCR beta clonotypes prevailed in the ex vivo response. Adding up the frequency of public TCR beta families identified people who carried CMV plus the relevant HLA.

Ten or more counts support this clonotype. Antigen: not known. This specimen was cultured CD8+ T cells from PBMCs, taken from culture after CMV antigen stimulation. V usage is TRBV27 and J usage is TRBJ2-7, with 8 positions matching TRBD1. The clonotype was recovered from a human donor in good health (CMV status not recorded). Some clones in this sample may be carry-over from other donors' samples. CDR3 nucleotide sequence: TGTGCCAGCAGCTGGACCGGGACAGGTGTCCACGAGCAGTACTTC. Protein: CASSWTGTGVHEQYF.